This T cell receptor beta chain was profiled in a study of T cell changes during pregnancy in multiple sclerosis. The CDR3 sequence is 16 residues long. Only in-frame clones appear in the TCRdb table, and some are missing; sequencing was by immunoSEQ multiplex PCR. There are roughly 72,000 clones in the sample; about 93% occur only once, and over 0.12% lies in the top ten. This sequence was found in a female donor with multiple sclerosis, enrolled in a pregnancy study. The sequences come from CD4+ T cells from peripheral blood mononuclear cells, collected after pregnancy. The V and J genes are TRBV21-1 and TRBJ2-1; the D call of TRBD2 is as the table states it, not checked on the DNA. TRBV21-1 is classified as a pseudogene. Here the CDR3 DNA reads TGTGCCAGCAGCATTAGCGGGAGGAACCCTTACAATGAGCAGTTCTTC. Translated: CASSISGRNPYNEQFF.